Listed below are T cell receptor beta chains from one sample, sequenced in a study of regulatory T cells in long-lasting Graves disease. One entry per CDR3 protein results from TCRdb running MiXCR on the multiplex PCR reads. The sample records some 320,000 distinct CDR3 sequences, 15% to 20% being singletons. The material sequenced was peripheral blood mononuclear cells (PBMCs), taken at new diagnosis, from a patient treated with antithyroid drugs. Receptors originate from a female donor with Graves disease. CDR3s include the opening cysteine and the closing phenylalanine or tryptophan. A D gene is named only where the DNA matches it firmly. Clone size is given for some rows only: seen once, a few or many times, or a class if the clone is expanded.

j_gene	abundance	d_gene	v_gene	CDR3nt	CDR3aa
TRBJ2-5	many	-	TRBV5-5	TGTGCCAGCAGCTTGCGGGGTCAGAACCAAGAGACCCAGTACTTC	CASSLRGQNQETQYF
TRBJ2-1	many	-	TRBV20-1	TGCAGTGCTAGAGATATATCGGGGAATGAGCAGTTCTTC	CSARDISGNEQFF
TRBJ1-6	many	TRBD1	TRBV30	TGTGCCTGGCGGGACAGGTATAATTCACCCCTCCACTTT	CAWRDRYNSPLHF
TRBJ1-2	many	-	TRBV7-9	TGTGCCAGCAGCTCGTCCGACGCTTTTCAGGAGTACTATGGCTACACCTTC	CASSSSDAFQEYYGYTF
TRBJ1-1	many	-	TRBV5-1	TGTGCCAGCAGCCCCGCGGGTGCTGAAGCTTTCTTT	CASSPAGAEAFF
TRBJ2-2	many	TRBD2	TRBV28	TGTGCCAGCAGTCTAGCGGGAGAGGACACCGGGGAGCTGTTTTTT	CASSLAGEDTGELFF
TRBJ2-3	-	-	TRBV7-8	-	CASSFYICSATTIQGSDTQYF
TRBJ2-5	-	TRBD1	TRBV28	TGTGCCAGCAGTTTATGGGAGATGGACAGGGAAGCTGAGACCCAGTACTTC	CASSLWEMDREAETQYF
TRBJ1-2	-	-	TRBV3-1	TGTGCCAGCAGCCAACAGGGATATGGCTACACCTTC	CASSQQGYGYTF
TRBJ1-1	-	TRBD1	TRBV6-5	TGTGCCAGCAGTTGGGACAGGGGGCGGGCCACTGAAGCTTTCTTT	CASSWDRGRATEAFF
TRBJ2-7	many	-	TRBV11-2	TGTGCCAGCAGCCCCGCGGAAGAGCAGTACTTC	CASSPAEEQYF
TRBJ1-2	many	TRBD1	TRBV2	TGTGCCAGCGTTCGGACAGGGAGCGAATATGGCTACACCTTC	CASVRTGSEYGYTF
TRBJ2-7	few	TRBD2	TRBV14	TGTGCCAGCAGGCCTACCGGGACTAGCGGGAGCAGTTTGTACTTC	CASRPTGTSGSSLYF
TRBJ2-1	few	TRBD2	TRBV12-3/TRBV12-4	TGTGCCAGCACACCGGGAGGCCCCAATGAGCAGTTCTTC	CASTPGGPNEQFF
TRBJ2-7	many	-	TRBV11-2	TGTGCCAGCAGCTTATTCTCGGTTGGGAGCTCCTACGAGCAGTACTTC	CASSLFSVGSSYEQYF
TRBJ2-7	many	TRBD2	TRBV28	TGTGCCAGCAGTCCCACGGGACTAGCGGGTGGGCAGTACTTC	CASSPTGLAGGQYF
TRBJ2-2	-	-	TRBV19	TGTGCCAGTAATGAGCGTACGAACACCGGGGAGCTGTTTTTT	CASNERTNTGELFF
TRBJ2-1	many	TRBD1	TRBV29-1	TGCAGCGTTGAAAGGGACAGGGACTACAATGAGCAGTTCTTC	CSVERDRDYNEQFF
TRBJ2-1	many	TRBD2	TRBV5-1	TGCGCCAGCAAAATAGCGGGCTCCTACAATGAGCAGTTCTTC	CASKIAGSYNEQFF
TRBJ1-1	many	-	TRBV6-5	TGTGCCAGCAGTTATAGAGGCCCCCGAGGGGCAACTGAAGCTTTCTTT	CASSYRGPRGATEAFF
TRBJ2-1	many	-	TRBV28	TGTGCCAGCAGTTCTCCCTCCGTTGCTGGGAATGAGCAGTTCTTC	CASSSPSVAGNEQFF
TRBJ1-5	many	-	TRBV3-1	TGTGCCAGCAGCCAAGAAAAGGGGAATCAGCCCCAGCATTTT	CASSQEKGNQPQHF
TRBJ1-2	many	TRBD1	TRBV27	TGTGCCAGCAGTCCCGGGACAGGGCCTTGGGGCTACACCTTC	CASSPGTGPWGYTF
TRBJ2-7	many	-	TRBV19	TGTGCCAGTAGTATCGGCCATTCCTACGAGCAGTACTTC	CASSIGHSYEQYF
TRBJ2-1	many	TRBD1	TRBV7-9	TGTGCCAGCAGCTTGGATTGGACAGGGAAACACAATGAGCAGTTCTTC	CASSLDWTGKHNEQFF
TRBJ1-1	-	-	TRBV6-1	TGTGCCAGCAGTACCAACCCGGCAGGGGCTCCTGAAGCTTTCTTT	CASSTNPAGAPEAFF
TRBJ2-7	many	TRBD1	TRBV20-1	TGCAGTGCTAGTCCCACCCCACCCGGGACAGCGGATTACGAGCAGTACTTC	CSASPTPPGTADYEQYF
TRBJ2-7	many	TRBD2	TRBV6-4	TGTGCCAGCAGTGAAGGGTTAGCGGGAGGTCTCAAGCAGTACTTC	CASSEGLAGGLKQYF
TRBJ2-7	-	-	TRBV19	TGTGCCAGTAGTAGAAAGCCCCGAGGACTCCTGCCCTACGAGCAGTACTTC	CASSRKPRGLLPYEQYF
TRBJ2-1	many	-	TRBV19	TGTGCCAGTACCCGGAGTGTATCTGGTGAGCAGTTCTTC	CASTRSVSGEQFF
TRBJ1-1	many	-	TRBV6-1	TGTGCCAGCAGTGAAGCGGGGGGACGGGCTTTCTTT	CASSEAGGRAFF
TRBJ1-5	many	TRBD1	TRBV12-3/TRBV12-4	TGTGCCAGCAGTTTTGAGGGGGCGGTTAATCAGCCCCAGCATTTT	CASSFEGAVNQPQHF
TRBJ2-5	many	-	TRBV7-8	TGTGCCAGCAGCCCATCAGGGGCCAGGGAGACCCAGTACTTC	CASSPSGARETQYF
TRBJ2-1	many	-	TRBV12-3/TRBV12-4	TGTGCCAGCAGTCCCCTGTTATTCGGGGTGTACAATGAGCAGTTCTTC	CASSPLLFGVYNEQFF
TRBJ1-1	-	-	TRBV3-1	TGTGCCAGCAGCCCGCAGGGGTTTGAGGCTTTCTTT	CASSPQGFEAFF
TRBJ2-6	-	-	TRBV27	TGTGCCAGCAGTCCTTCATTCTCTGGGGCCAACGTCCTGACTTTC	CASSPSFSGANVLTF
TRBJ2-7	-	-	TRBV14	TGTGCCAGCAGCGACCGACTCAACTACGAGCAGTACTTC	CASSDRLNYEQYF
TRBJ2-7	many	-	TRBV9	TGTGCCAGCAGCGTGGGGCGGGGGCCTAACTACGAGCAGTACTTC	CASSVGRGPNYEQYF
TRBJ1-4	few	-	TRBV13	TGTGCCAGCAGCTTGGGGATGGATAATGAAAAACTGTTTTTT	CASSLGMDNEKLFF